This T cell receptor beta chain was obtained from a study of cytomegalovirus exposure and HLA in healthy donors. A note on this clone: The antigen remains unidentified.

Study observations and caveats: The only immune exposure information that was available was CMV serostatus.

Trimming took 7 bases from V and 5 from J; bases not matched to a gene: 13. The CDR3 totals 16 residues. Germline values: CDR1 LNHDA, CDR2 SQIVND (reference sequence). The PCR had 60 Vbeta and 13 Jbeta primers. Sequenced by immunoSEQ multiplex PCR; TCRdb stores in-frame clones only, minus some. The table lists around 130,000 clones, over 75% of them singletons. This clonotype originated in a man aged 25 to 45 in good health and CMV-seronegative. The chain employs TRBV19 and TRBJ2-1, with 8 bases fitting TRBD2. Specimen: PBMCs. DNA for the CDR3: TGTGCCAGTAACAGGGCCAGCGGGAGTATAAACAATGAGCAGTTCTTC. Its translation is CASNRASGSINNEQFF.